The T cell receptor (beta chain) under discussion was sequenced for a study of blood T cell repertoires in COVID-19 (dated by TCRdb to the early 2020s). For the study in its entirety: The collaborator samples originated in the United States, Italy and Spain and spanned the acute and convalescent phases of COVID-19. The prospective study material was composed of cDNA or gDNA derived from T cells, B-cell-depleted T cells, or PBMCs. A de-identified subject ID, COVID-19 status, age in years and sex were almost always included in the sample metadata. The repertoires were released in a freely available public database meant as a resource for research on the immune response to SARS-CoV-2. HLA class I and class II types, where available, came from metadata supplied by the sample provider rather than from assay-based typing. The samples were drawn from two sources: the first 160 participants of the ongoing ImmuneRACE study, and 1,000 to 1,500 subjects contributed by 6 global collaborators. Deeply sampled blood TCRbeta repertoires from subjects exposed to, actively infected with, or recovered from COVID-19 were included in the dataset.

With regard to this clone: Its binding antigen is unknown. Per-base qualities were not stored, and no clone one base away is much larger.

Whole blood was collected in K2EDTA tubes by collaborating institutions according to the institutions' own protocols. For TCRbeta analysis, collaborators shipped samples in one of three forms: frozen whole blood, isolated PBMCs, or DNA extracted from either of those sample types. The research as a whole found: How much clinical and demographic metadata was included differed by source and by participant, and the metadata was provided uncurated.

The junction shows trimming of 2 bases on V and 7 bases on J, plus 7 bases between the germline ends. From the cysteine through the phenylalanine, the CDR3 covers 12 amino acids. Only the CDR3 region is kept as DNA, spanning 36 bases read in frame from base 1. Based on the germline V gene, the CDR1 and CDR2 sequences are SGHDT and YYEEEE. TCRbeta CDR3 regions were amplified from genomic DNA by means of the immunoSEQ Assay, a bias-controlled multiplex PCR. Per the source publication's procedure: Within the assay, amplification of reference gene primers was used to estimate how many nucleated cells each sample contained. To quantify the absolute abundance of each unique TCRbeta CDR3 rearrangement, sequence reads were collapsed and filtered. For each sample, productive Simpson clonality was calculated as the square root of Simpson's diversity index across productive rearrangements. TCRdb took this table from immuneACCESS and kept in-frame rearrangements with V and J called. Such tables lack part of the clones; where checked against another copy, unresolved V genes explain under half of the gap, and the rest is unexplained. Clone size and V and J calls were adopted from that table, with D and trimming inferred from the DNA. This sample lists around 200,000 clones; roughly 84% were detected once. 15% to 20% of the sample is taken by the ten largest.

The receptor was derived from a woman older than 75 with active or convalescent COVID-19. The sequenced sample was peripheral blood. The rearranged chain carries TRBV5-6 and TRBJ2-1; no D gene can be assigned with confidence. The base sequence is TGTGCCAGCAGCTTCAACAGTAATGAGCAGTTCTTC. Its protein product is CASSFNSNEQFF.